This section outlines one T cell receptor beta chain sequence together with its context. Method: immunoSEQ multiplex PCR; TCRdb's copy keeps in-frame clones and lacks some. The sample lists 71,000 or so clones, just under 95% occurring once. These data belong to a study of cytomegalovirus exposure and HLA in healthy donors. The CDR3 is made up of 15 amino acids. V was clipped by 5 bases and J by 1 base, with 12 bases between them. The germline gives CDR1 SGHAT, CDR2 FQNNGV. The receptor was isolated from a man aged 18 to 29 in good health and CMV-seropositive. The sequenced material came from PBMCs. This chain uses TRBV11-2 with TRBJ1-3; D is perhaps TRBD1 (6 bases). DNA of the CDR3: TGTGCCAGCAGCCATCGGGGGGCTTCTGGAAACACCATATATTTT. Amino acids: CASSHRGASGNTIYF.